In this sample, the clone carrying this T cell receptor beta chain turned up a few times. Its specificity is unknown. The V gene lost 0 bases and the J gene lost 0 bases, with 11 bases spanning the gap. CDR1 LGHDT and CDR2 YNNKEL come from the germline V gene (reference sequence). This CDR3 spans 17 amino acids. TCRdb keeps only in-frame clones here, not all; method: immunoSEQ multiplex PCR. The top ten hold about 10% of the sample, which has fewer than 110,000 clones, roughly 86% seen once. The data belong to a study of T cell responses to AZD1222 COVID-19 vaccine. Study-level points and caveats: Donors, mostly white British, included more females; clonal diversity was possibly underestimated.

The input for sequencing was peripheral blood, taken 28 days after the second AZD1222 dose. The chain carries TRBV3-1 (or the pseudogene TRBV3-2) and TRBJ2-2; D is unclear. The receptor comes from an adult who received the AZD1222 COVID-19 vaccine. This CDR3 is CASSQEFDNTNTGELFF. Here the CDR3 DNA reads TGTGCCAGCAGCCAAGAATTTGACAACACGAACACCGGGGAGCTGTTTTTT.